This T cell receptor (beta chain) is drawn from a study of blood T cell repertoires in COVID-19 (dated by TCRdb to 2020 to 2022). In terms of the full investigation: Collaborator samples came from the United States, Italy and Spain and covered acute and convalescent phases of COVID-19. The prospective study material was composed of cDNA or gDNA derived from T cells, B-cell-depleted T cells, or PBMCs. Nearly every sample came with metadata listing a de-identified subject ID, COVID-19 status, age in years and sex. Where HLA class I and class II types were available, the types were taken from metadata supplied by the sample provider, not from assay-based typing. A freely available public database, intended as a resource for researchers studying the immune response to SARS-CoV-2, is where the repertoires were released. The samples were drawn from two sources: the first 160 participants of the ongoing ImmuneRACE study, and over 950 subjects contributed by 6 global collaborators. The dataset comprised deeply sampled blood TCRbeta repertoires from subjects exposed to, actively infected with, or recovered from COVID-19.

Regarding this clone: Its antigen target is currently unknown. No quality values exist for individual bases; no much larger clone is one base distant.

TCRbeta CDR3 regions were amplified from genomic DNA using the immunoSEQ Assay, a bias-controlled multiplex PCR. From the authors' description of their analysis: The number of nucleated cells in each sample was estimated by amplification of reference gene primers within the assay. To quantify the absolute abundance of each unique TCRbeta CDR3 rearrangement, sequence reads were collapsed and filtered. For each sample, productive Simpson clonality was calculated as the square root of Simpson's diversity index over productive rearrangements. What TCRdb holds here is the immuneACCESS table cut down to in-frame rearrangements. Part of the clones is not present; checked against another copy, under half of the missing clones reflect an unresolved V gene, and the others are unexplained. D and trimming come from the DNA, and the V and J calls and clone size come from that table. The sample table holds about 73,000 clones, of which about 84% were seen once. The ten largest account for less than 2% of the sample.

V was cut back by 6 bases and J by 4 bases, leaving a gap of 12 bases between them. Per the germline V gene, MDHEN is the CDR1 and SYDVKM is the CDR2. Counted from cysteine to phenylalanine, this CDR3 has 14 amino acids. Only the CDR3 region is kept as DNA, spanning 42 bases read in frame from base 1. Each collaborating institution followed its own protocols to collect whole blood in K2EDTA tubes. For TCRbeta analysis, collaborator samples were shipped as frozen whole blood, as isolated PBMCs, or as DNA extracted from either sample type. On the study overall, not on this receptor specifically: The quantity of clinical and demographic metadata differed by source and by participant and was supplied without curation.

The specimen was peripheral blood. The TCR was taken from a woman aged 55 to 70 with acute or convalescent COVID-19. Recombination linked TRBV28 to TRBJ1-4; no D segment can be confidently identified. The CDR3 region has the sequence CASRTLSGNEKLFF. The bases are TGTGCCAGCAGAACCTTATCCGGTAATGAAAAACTGTTTTTT.